The 10 T cell receptor beta chains below were found in one sample sequenced in a study of neurological immune-mediated disorders. TCRdb called the 5' RACE reads again in MiXCR, with one record for every CDR3 protein. The table has 65,000 to 95,000 distinct CDR3 sequences, almost 6% seen once; the top ten hold approximately 7.9%. As to time point: longitudinal time-point 2. Sequences were obtained from PBMCs. The source is a woman aged 60 to 75 with multiple sclerosis.

The sample holds many counts of this clonotype. The genes are TRBV5-1 and TRBJ2-4; D is perhaps TRBD1 (6 bases). V was cut by 0 bases and J by 3 bases, with 10 bases left in between. This CDR3 spans 15 amino acids. Germline lookup yields CDR1 SGHRS and CDR2 YFSETQ. Written as DNA, the CDR3 is TGCGCCAGCAGCTTGGCCTCAGGGGTCAAAAACATTCAGTACTTC. It translates to CASSLASGVKNIQYF. Full variable domain (remainder filled in from reference TRBV5-1 and TRBJ2-4): KAGVTQTPRYLIKTRGQQVTLSCSPISGHRSVSWYQQTPGQGLQFLFEYFSETQRNKGNFPGRFSGRQFSNSRSEMNVSTLELGDSALYLCASSLASGVKNIQYFGAGTRLSVL.

This clonotype was seen at least ten times. The chain carries TRBV12-3 or TRBV12-4 and TRBJ1-1, with D hard to call. Between the trimmed V and J ends, which lost 0 bases and 2 bases, there was a span of 10 bases. The CDR3 has 15 amino acids. The CDR3 coding sequence is TGTGCCAGCAGTTTAGCGCTGGCAGGAAACACTGAAGCTTTCTTT. Amino acids: CASSLALAGNTEAFF.

Ten or more counts support this clonotype. The CDR3 nucleotides are TGCAGTGCTCGGGACAGATCCTACGAGCAGTACTTC. This translates into CSARDRSYEQYF. The chain carries TRBV20-1 and TRBJ2-7; 7 bases align to TRBD1. With 5 bases clipped from V and 1 base from J, the junction kept 2 bases outside the gene matches. Germline CDR1 reads DFQATT; CDR2 reads SNEGSKA (reference sequence). The CDR3 runs to 12 residues.

This clonotype was seen repeatedly, ten times or more. This rearrangement joins TRBV11-2 to TRBJ2-1; 9 bases fit TRBD2. V lost 2 bases, J lost 7 bases, and 6 bases stayed unmatched. CDR1 is SGHAT, CDR2 FQNNGV, per germline. The CDR3 length is 15 residues. The chain's CDR3 is CASSLSAGGPNEQFF. In DNA form, the CDR3 reads TGTGCCAGCAGCTTATCGGCGGGGGGGCCTAATGAGCAGTTCTTC.

This clonotype has ten or more counts. This chain connects TRBV7-9 to TRBJ1-1; no clear D gene. Between the trimmed V and J ends, which lost 5 bases and 1 base, there was a span of 5 bases. CDR3 length: 12 amino acids. Germline CDR1 is SEHNR and CDR2 is FQNEAQ (reference sequence). The CDR3 DNA is TGTGCCAGCAGCCCACAGAACACTGAAGCTTTCTTT. This gives the protein CASSPQNTEAFF.

Ten or more counts support this clonotype. The gene calls are TRBV4-1 and TRBJ1-2; no clear D gene. The CDR3 has 15 amino acids. Germline lookup yields CDR1 MGHRA and CDR2 YSYEKL. V was shortened by 0 bases and J by 8 bases, with 16 bases between the two germline ends. This chain's CDR3 is CASSQEPSPQFGYTF. DNA for the CDR3: TGCGCCAGCAGCCAAGAGCCATCTCCCCAGTTCGGCTACACCTTC.

This clonotype has ten or more counts. The chain recombines TRBV20-1 with TRBJ2-7; TRBD2 aligns across 15 bases. Germline loops: CDR1 DFQATT, CDR2 SNEGSKA (reference sequence). CDR3 length: 18 amino acids. J gave up 2 bases and V 1 base, and 9 bases lay outside the gene matches. CDR3 in amino acids: CSARGSPGLAGGTYEQYF. The CDR3, as DNA: TGCAGTGCTAGAGGCTCACCGGGACTAGCGGGGGGTACCTACGAGCAGTACTTC.

This clonotype is labeled medium-sized. V and J are TRBV20-1 and TRBJ2-1, with 9 bases matching TRBD2. V trimming: 1 base; J trimming: 3 bases; junction bases outside the gene matches: 4. The germline V gene encodes CDR1 DFQATT and CDR2 SNEGSKA (reference sequence). The CDR3 covers 15 residues. CDR3 coding DNA: TGCAGTGCTAGAGTTCGGCGGGGGGGCTACAATGAGCAGTTCTTC. This encodes CSARVRRGGYNEQFF.

This clonotype has more than one count but fewer than ten. The V call is TRBV20-1, the J call TRBJ2-7; D is possibly TRBD2 (6 bases). The CDR3 consists of 14 residues. V was shortened by 3 bases and J by 2 bases, with 14 bases between the two germline ends. Looked up from germline, CDR1 is DFQATT and CDR2 is SNEGSKA (reference sequence). The CDR3 here is CSASVAGSPYEQYF. The DNA of the CDR3 is TGCAGTGCTAGTGTCGCGGGGTCCCCCTACGAGCAGTACTTC.

In its sample, this clonotype was seen many times. V is TRBV7-8 and J is TRBJ1-1; D ambiguous. V was shortened by 5 bases and J by 0 bases, with 7 bases between the two germline ends. CDR3 length: 13 amino acids. The germline CDR1 and CDR2 sequences are SGHVS and FQNEAQ. The CDR3 region is CASSVEVNTEAFF. CDR3 in DNA: TGTGCCAGCAGCGTAGAGGTGAACACTGAAGCTTTCTTT.